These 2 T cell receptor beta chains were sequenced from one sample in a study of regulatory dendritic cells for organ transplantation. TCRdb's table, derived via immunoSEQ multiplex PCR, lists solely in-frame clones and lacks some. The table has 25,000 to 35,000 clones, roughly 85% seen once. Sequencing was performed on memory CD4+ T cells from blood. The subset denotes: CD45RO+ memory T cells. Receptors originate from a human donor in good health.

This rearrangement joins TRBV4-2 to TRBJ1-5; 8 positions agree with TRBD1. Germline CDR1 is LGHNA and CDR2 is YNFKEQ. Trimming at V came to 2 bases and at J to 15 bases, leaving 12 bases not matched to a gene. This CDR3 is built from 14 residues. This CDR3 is CASSQTRTGPKWHF. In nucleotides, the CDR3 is TGTGCCAGCAGCCAAACCCGGACAGGGCCAAAATGGCATTTT.

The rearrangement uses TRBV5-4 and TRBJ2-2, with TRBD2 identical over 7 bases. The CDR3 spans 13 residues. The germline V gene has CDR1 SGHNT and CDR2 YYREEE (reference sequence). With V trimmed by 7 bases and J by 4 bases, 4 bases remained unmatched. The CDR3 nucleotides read TGTGCCAGCGGGACGGGGGGCACCGGGGAGCTGTTTTTT. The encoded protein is CASGTGGTGELFF.